These T cell receptor beta chains were read from a single sample in a study of shared clonotypes between healthy human individuals. Assay used: immunoSEQ multiplex PCR; TCRdb lists only in-frame clones, some missing. This sample has around 200,000 clones, with 66% found just once. Specimen: memory CD4+ T cells sorted from blood. The receptors originated from a man aged 30 to 45 in good health. Both conserved end residues are part of each CDR3. D genes are given only for firm matches. The size of a clone is reported for some rows only, either as once, few or many, or as a class for expanded clones.

clone size	J gene	D gene	V gene	CDR3 DNA	CDR3 protein
NA	TRBJ2-3	NA	TRBV11-3	TGTGCCAGCAGCTCGCTGGGGAGATCCACAGATACGCAGTATTTT	CASSSLGRSTDTQYF
NA	TRBJ2-7	NA	TRBV9	TGTGCCAGCAGCGTAGGTCTAGCGTTGGGTGCATTGGGGCCCTACGAGCAGTACTTC	CASSVGLALGALGPYEQYF
NA	TRBJ2-7	NA	TRBV6-5	TGTGCCACCCGGACGCAGCTCGCCGTCAACGAGCAGTACTTC	CATRTQLAVNEQYF
NA	TRBJ2-6	NA	TRBV5-4	TGTGCCAGCAGCTTGGGTCTTATTAACTCTGGGGCCAACGTCCTGACTTTC	CASSLGLINSGANVLTF
NA	TRBJ2-5	NA	TRBV29-1	TGCAGCGTCCGTGGTGGGGGGCAAGGAGAGACCCAGTACTTC	CSVRGGGQGETQYF
NA	TRBJ1-2	NA	TRBV6-1	TGTGCCAGCAGGAGGATGGGGGGGATTAACTATGGCTACACCTTC	CASRRMGGINYGYTF
NA	TRBJ2-2	NA	TRBV7-2	TGTGCCAGCAGCTCGGGACGGTACGGGGAGCTGTTTTTT	CASSSGRYGELFF
NA	TRBJ2-6	NA	TRBV12-5	TGTGCTAGTGGTTTGGCCCCCGGGATTTCTGGGGCCAACGTCCTGACTTTC	CASGLAPGISGANVLTF
NA	TRBJ2-7	NA	TRBV5-1	TGCGCCAGCAGATTGGGTAACAGGCTAATGGGGGAGCAGTACTTC	CASRLGNRLMGEQYF
few	TRBJ2-2	NA	TRBV5-4	TGTGCCAGCAGCTTGTTGGGGAACACCGGGGAGCTGTTTTTT	CASSLLGNTGELFF
few	TRBJ2-3	TRBD2	TRBV5-1	TGCGCCAGCAGCTACGACAGCGGGGGTCGCACAGATACGCAGTATTTT	CASSYDSGGRTDTQYF
few	TRBJ2-1	NA	TRBV4-3	TGCGCCAGCAGCGAACCCGGGCCCCAGTTCTTC	CASSEPGPQFF
NA	TRBJ2-2	TRBD2	TRBV5-1	TGCGCCAGCAGCCCCATAGCGGGAGGGGGAACCGGGGAGCTGTTTTTT	CASSPIAGGGTGELFF
NA	TRBJ1-2	NA	TRBV6-6	TGTGCCAGCAGTACAGGGTCCGGCTACACCTTC	CASSTGSGYTF
NA	TRBJ2-2	NA	TRBV11-2	TGTGCCAGCAGCTTAGACACGGGGGCGGGGGAGCTGTTTTTT	CASSLDTGAGELFF
NA	TRBJ2-5	TRBD2	TRBV9	TGTGCCAGCAGCGCCGGGACTAACCAAGAGACCCAGTACTTC	CASSAGTNQETQYF
NA	TRBJ2-7	TRBD2	TRBV6-5	TGTGCCAGCAGTTACGGACTAGCCTACGAGCAGTACTTC	CASSYGLAYEQYF
few	TRBJ2-1	NA	TRBV11-1	TGTGCCAGCAGCCTCGACAGAAACAATGAGCAGTTCTTC	CASSLDRNNEQFF
NA	TRBJ2-1	TRBD1	TRBV6-5	TGTGCCAGCAGTGCCCGGGACAGGGTAGACAATGAGCAGTTCTTC	CASSARDRVDNEQFF
NA	TRBJ2-3	NA	TRBV20-1	TGCAGTGCCCGCTCTATGGATACGCAGTATTTT	CSARSMDTQYF
NA	TRBJ2-1	TRBD2	TRBV29-1	TGCAGCGTAGGACTAGCGGGAGTGGAGTCCTACAATGAGCAGTTCTTC	CSVGLAGVESYNEQFF
NA	TRBJ1-5	NA	TRBV7-2	TGTGCCAGCAGCACTAAATATCAGCCCCAGCATTTT	CASSTKYQPQHF
NA	TRBJ2-2	NA	TRBV30	TGTGCCTGGAGTGGAGACCCCCCGAACACCGGGGAGCTGTTTTTT	CAWSGDPPNTGELFF
many	TRBJ1-5	NA	TRBV6-6	TGTGCCAGCAGCGACCCCACAGCACTCAATCAGCCCCAGCATTTT	CASSDPTALNQPQHF
NA	TRBJ1-1	NA	TRBV2	TGTGCCAGCAGTGTAGAGGGGCGGACCACTGAAGCTTTCTTT	CASSVEGRTTEAFF
NA	TRBJ2-4	NA	TRBV15	TGTGCCACCAGCCTAGAGTCCAAAAACATTCAGTACTTC	CATSLESKNIQYF
NA	TRBJ2-7	TRBD1	TRBV5-7	TGTGCCAGCAGCTTGGCGGACAGGGTCTACGAGCAGTACTTC	CASSLADRVYEQYF
NA	TRBJ2-7	TRBD2	TRBV5-4	TGTGCCAGCAGCTCAGAGCGGGAGGGCGACGAGCAGTACTTC	CASSSEREGDEQYF
NA	TRBJ1-2	TRBD1	TRBV5-1	TGCGCCAGCAGCTCCCGGACAGGGTTGGACTATGGCTACACCTTC	CASSSRTGLDYGYTF
NA	TRBJ1-1	NA	TRBV6-1	TGTGCCAGCCAGGGGCACACTGAAGCTTTCTTT	CASQGHTEAFF
NA	TRBJ2-1	TRBD1	TRBV9	TGTGCCAGCAGCCCCGGGACAGGCCGTTACAATGAGCAGTTCTTC	CASSPGTGRYNEQFF
NA	TRBJ1-2	TRBD1	TRBV18	TGTGCCAGCTCACACGAGACAGGGTGGCTATATGGCTACACCTTC	CASSHETGWLYGYTF
many	TRBJ2-7	TRBD2	TRBV5-4	TGTGCCAGCAGCTTGGTCCAGGGAGGGATGTTTGGCGAGCAGTACTTC	CASSLVQGGMFGEQYF
NA	TRBJ2-1	NA	TRBV12-5	TGTGCTAGTGGTTCGACTACTAGGGACCCCAACAATGAGCAGTTCTTC	CASGSTTRDPNNEQFF
NA	TRBJ2-3	NA	TRBV7-2	TGTGCCAGCAGCTCTGGGCAGGGCTCCACAGATACGCAGTATTTT	CASSSGQGSTDTQYF
NA	TRBJ2-1	TRBD2	TRBV5-1	TGCGCCAGCAGCCCAGCGGGAATGTCCTACAATGAGCAGTTCTTC	CASSPAGMSYNEQFF
NA	TRBJ2-1	NA	TRBV14	TGTGCCAGCAGCCAAGTTATAGGCAATGAGCAGTTCTTC	CASSQVIGNEQFF
NA	TRBJ1-3	NA	TRBV11-2	TGTGCCAGCAGCTTAAAGACTTCTTCGGGACGCTACTCTGGAAACACCATATATTTT	CASSLKTSSGRYSGNTIYF
NA	TRBJ2-3	NA	TRBV2	TGTGCCAGCACCCTGATGGGTGGTACAGATACGCAGTATTTT	CASTLMGGTDTQYF
NA	TRBJ2-1	TRBD2	TRBV5-4	TGTGCCAGCAGCGCGCGGTCTAGCGGGAGGAATGAGCAGTTCTTC	CASSARSSGRNEQFF
NA	TRBJ2-1	TRBD2	TRBV11-2	TGTGCCAGCAGCTCCGGAGCGACTAGCGCAAGCTACAATGAGCAGTTCTTC	CASSSGATSASYNEQFF
NA	TRBJ2-3	NA	TRBV4-1	TGCGCCAGCAGCCAATTCAGGGAAGACACAGATACGCAGTATTTT	CASSQFREDTDTQYF
NA	TRBJ2-5	NA	TRBV5-4	TGTGCCAGCAGCTTGGGGCTGGGGGCGGGAGAGGGAGAGACCCAGTACTTC	CASSLGLGAGEGETQYF